This TCR beta chain was identified in a study of T cells after somatic rescue of genetic block. The CDR3 consists of 11 residues. The ends were cut back, 4 bases at V and 8 bases at J, with 6 bases in the middle. Germline CDR1 is MNHNY and CDR2 is SVGAGI (reference sequence). Assay used: immunoSEQ multiplex PCR; TCRdb lists only in-frame clones, some missing. The sample records about 70,000 clones, 92% being singletons. The genes are TRBV6-6 and TRBJ2-1; no firm D call. The TCR originated in a man aged 35-49 years. Sequences were obtained from peripheral blood mononuclear cells (PBMCs). The DNA for the CDR3 is TGTGCCAGCAGTTTTAGGGATGAGCAGTTCTTC. This translates into CASSFRDEQFF.